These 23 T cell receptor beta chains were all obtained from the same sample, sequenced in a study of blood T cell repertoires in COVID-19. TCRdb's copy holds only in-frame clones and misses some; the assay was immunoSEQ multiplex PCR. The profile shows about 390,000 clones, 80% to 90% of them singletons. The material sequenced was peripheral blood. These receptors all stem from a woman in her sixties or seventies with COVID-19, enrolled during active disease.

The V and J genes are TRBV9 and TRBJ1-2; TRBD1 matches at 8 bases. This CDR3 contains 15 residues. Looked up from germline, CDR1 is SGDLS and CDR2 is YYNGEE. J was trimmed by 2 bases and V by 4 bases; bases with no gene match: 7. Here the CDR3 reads CASSPRTGNNYGYTF. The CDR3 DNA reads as TGTGCCAGCAGCCCCCGGACAGGGAACAACTATGGCTACACCTTC.

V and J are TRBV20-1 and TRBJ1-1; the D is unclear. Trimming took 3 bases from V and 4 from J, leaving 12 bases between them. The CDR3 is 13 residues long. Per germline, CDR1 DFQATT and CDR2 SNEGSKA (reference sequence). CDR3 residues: CSASWQRPTEAFF. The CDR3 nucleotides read TGCAGTGCTAGTTGGCAGCGCCCCACTGAAGCTTTCTTT.

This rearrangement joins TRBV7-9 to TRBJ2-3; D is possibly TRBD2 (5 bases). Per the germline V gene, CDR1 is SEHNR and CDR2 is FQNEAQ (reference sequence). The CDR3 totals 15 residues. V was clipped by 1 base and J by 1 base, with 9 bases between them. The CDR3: CASSLGYGGTDTQYF. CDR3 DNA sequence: TGTGCCAGCAGCTTAGGTTACGGGGGCACAGATACGCAGTATTTT.

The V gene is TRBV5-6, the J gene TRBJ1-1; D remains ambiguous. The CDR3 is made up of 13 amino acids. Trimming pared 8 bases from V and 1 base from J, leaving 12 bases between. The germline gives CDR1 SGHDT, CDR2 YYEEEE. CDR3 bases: TGTGCCAGTACGCTTCTAGGGAACACTGAAGCTTTCTTT. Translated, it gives CASTLLGNTEAFF.

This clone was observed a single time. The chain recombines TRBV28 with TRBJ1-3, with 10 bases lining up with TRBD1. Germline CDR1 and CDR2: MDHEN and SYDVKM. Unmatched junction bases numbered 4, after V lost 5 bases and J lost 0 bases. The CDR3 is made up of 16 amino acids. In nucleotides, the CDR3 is TGTGCCAGCAGTCCAGGACAGGGGGTCTCTGGAAACACCATATATTTT. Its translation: CASSPGQGVSGNTIYF.

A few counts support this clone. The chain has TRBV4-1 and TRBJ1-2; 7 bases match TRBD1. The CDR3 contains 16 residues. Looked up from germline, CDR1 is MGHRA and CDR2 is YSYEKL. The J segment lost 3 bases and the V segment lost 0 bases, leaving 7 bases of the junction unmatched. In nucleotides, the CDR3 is TGCGCCAGCAGCCAAGAAGGCGCAGGGGGAGACTATGGCTACACCTTC. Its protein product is CASSQEGAGGDYGYTF.

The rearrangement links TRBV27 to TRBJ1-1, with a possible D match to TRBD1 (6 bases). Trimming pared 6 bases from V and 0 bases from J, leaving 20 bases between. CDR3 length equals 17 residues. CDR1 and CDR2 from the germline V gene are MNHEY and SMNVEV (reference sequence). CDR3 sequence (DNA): TGTGCCAGCAGACGGGAAAGGGGGGGCGGGGTGAACACTGAAGCTTTCTTT. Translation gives CASRRERGGGVNTEAFF.

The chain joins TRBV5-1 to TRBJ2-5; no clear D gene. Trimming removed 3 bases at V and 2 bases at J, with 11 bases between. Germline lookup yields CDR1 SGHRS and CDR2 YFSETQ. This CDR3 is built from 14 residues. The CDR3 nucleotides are TGCGCCAGCAGCTACACAGAGATTCAAGAGACCCAGTACTTC. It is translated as CASSYTEIQETQYF.

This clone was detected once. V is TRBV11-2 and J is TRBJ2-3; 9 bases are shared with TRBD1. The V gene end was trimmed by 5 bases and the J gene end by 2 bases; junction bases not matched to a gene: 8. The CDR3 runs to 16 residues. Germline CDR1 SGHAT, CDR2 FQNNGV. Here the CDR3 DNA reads TGTGCCAGCAGCGGAGGGACAGGGCTTTACACAGATACGCAGTATTTT. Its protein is CASSGGTGLYTDTQYF.

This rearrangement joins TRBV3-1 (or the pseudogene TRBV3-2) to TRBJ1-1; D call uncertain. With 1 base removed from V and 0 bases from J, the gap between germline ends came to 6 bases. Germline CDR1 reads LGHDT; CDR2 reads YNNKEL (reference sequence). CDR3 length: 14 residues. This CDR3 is CASSQGMLNTEAFF. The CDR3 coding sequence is TGTGCCAGCAGCCAAGGTATGTTGAACACTGAAGCTTTCTTT.

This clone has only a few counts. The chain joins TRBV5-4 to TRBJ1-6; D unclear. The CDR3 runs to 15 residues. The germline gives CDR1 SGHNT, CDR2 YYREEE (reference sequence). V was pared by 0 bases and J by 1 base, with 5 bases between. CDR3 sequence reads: CASSLEQSYNSPLHF. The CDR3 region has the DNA TGTGCCAGCAGCTTGGAACAGTCCTATAATTCACCCCTCCACTTT.

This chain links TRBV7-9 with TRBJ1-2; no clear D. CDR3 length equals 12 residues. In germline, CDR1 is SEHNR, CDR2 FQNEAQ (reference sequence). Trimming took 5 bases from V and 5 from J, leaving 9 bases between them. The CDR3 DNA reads TGTGCCAGCAGCCTAGACGGGTATGGCTACACCTTC. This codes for CASSLDGYGYTF. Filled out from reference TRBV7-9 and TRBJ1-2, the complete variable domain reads DTGVSQNPRHKITKRGQNVTFRCDPISEHNRLYWYRQTLGQGPEFLTYFQNEAQLEKSRLLSDRFSAERPKGSFSTLEIQRTEQGDSAMYLCASSLDGYGYTFGSGTRLTVV.

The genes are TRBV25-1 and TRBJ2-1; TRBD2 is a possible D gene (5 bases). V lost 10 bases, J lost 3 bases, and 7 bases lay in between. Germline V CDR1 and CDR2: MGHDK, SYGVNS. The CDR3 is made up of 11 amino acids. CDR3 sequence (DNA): TGTGCCACCCGGGGCTACAATGAGCAGTTCTTC. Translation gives CATRGYNEQFF.

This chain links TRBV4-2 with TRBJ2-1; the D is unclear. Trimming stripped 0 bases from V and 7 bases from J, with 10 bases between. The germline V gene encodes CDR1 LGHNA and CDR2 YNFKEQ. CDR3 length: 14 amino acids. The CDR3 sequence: CASSQDNSKNEQFF. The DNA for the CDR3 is TGTGCCAGCAGCCAAGATAACAGTAAGAATGAGCAGTTCTTC.

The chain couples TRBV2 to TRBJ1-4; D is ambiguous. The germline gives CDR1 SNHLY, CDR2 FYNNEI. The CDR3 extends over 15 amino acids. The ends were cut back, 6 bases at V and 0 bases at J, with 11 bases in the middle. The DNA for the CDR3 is TGTGCCAGCAGGGGAGGACCCGCAACTAATGAAAAACTGTTTTTT. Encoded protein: CASRGGPATNEKLFF.

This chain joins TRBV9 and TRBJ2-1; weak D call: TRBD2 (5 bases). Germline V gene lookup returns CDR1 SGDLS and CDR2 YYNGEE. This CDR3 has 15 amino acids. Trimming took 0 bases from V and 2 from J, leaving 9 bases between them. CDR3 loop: CASSVERVPYNEQFF. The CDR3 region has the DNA TGTGCCAGCAGCGTAGAGAGGGTGCCCTACAATGAGCAGTTCTTC.

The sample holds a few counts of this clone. In nucleotides, the CDR3 is TGTGCCAGCAGCGTCTCGGGGGCTGGGGCCAACGTCCTGACTTTC. As protein: CASSVSGAGANVLTF. The chain carries TRBV9 and TRBJ2-6; D is perhaps TRBD2 (6 bases). Germline lookup yields CDR1 SGDLS and CDR2 YYNGEE. The V gene lost 2 bases and the J gene lost 2 bases, with 8 bases spanning the gap. The CDR3 has 15 residues.

Here the CDR3 reads CASSEALVSLNTGELFF. In nucleotides, the CDR3 is TGTGCCAGCAGTGAAGCGCTAGTGTCCTTGAACACCGGGGAGCTGTTTTTT. The chain carries TRBV6-1 and TRBJ2-2, with no clear D. Trimming left V 0 bases short and J 1 base short, with 12 bases between. The germline V gene encodes CDR1 MNHNS and CDR2 SASEGT. This CDR3 region has 17 residues.

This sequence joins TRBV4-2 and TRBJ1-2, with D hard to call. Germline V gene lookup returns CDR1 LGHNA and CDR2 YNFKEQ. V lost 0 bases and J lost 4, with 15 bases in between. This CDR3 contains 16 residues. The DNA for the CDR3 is TGTGCCAGCAGCCAAGATAGGAGGGTACGGGCCTATGGCTACACCTTC. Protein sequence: CASSQDRRVRAYGYTF.

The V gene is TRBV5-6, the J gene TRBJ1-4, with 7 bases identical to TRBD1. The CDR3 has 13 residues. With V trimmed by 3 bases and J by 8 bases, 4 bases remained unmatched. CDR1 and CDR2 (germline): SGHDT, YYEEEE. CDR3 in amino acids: CASSSGTVEKLFF. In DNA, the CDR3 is TGTGCCAGCAGCTCTGGGACAGTCGAAAAACTGTTTTTT.

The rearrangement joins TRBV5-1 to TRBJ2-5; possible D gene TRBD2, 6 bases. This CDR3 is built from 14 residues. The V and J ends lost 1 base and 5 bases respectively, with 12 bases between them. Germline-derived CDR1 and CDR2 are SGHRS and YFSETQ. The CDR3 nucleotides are TGCGCCAGCAGCTTGATGGTGGAGGGGGAGACCCAGTACTTC. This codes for CASSLMVEGETQYF. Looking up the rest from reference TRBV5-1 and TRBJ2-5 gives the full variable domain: KAGVTQTPRYLIKTRGQQVTLSCSPISGHRSVSWYQQTPGQGLQFLFEYFSETQRNKGNFPGRFSGRQFSNSRSEMNVSTLELGDSALYLCASSLMVEGETQYFGPGTRLLVL.

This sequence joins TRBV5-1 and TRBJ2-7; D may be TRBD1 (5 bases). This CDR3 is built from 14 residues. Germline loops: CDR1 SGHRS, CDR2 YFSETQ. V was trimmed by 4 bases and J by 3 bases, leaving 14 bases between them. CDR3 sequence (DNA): TGCGCCAGCAGCCTCCCCGACAGTTTCTACGAGCAGTACTTC. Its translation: CASSLPDSFYEQYF.

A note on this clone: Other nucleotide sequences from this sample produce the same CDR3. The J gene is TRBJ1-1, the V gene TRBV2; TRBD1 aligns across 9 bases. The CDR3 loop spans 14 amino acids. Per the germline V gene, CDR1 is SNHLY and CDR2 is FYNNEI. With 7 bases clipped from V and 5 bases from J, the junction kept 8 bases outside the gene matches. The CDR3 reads CASTRGTGNTEAFF. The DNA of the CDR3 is TGTGCCAGCACCCGAGGGACAGGGAATACTGAAGCTTTCTTT.